This record covers a single T cell receptor (beta chain). Its antigen is unknown. The PCR employed 60 Vbeta primers together with 13 Jbeta primers. Only in-frame clones appear in the TCRdb table, and some are missing; sequencing was by immunoSEQ multiplex PCR. This table has about 130,000 clones, roughly four fifths appearing once. Germline-derived CDR1 and CDR2 are MNHEY and SVGAGI. CDR3 size: 15 residues. The sample belongs to a study of cytomegalovirus exposure and HLA in healthy donors. Study-level findings and limits: In a later analysis, parvovirus B19, influenza, CMV and Epstein-Barr virus appeared linked to several top co-occurrence clusters.

The sequencing sample was made of PBMCs. This clonotype was sampled from a male donor in good health and CMV-seropositive. V and J are TRBV6-5 and TRBJ2-5, with a weak D call TRBD1 (7 bases). The J call is in doubt because the DNA end fits TRBJ2-7 better. This CDR3 is CASSYQGGSTYEQYF. For the CDR3, the DNA is TGTGCCAGCAGTTACCAGGGGGGTTCTACCTACGAGCAGTACTTC.